These T cell receptor beta chains were read from a single sample in a study of cytomegalovirus exposure and HLA in healthy donors. TCRdb's copy holds only in-frame clones and misses some; the assay was immunoSEQ multiplex PCR. Of around 150,000 clones detected, about 84% appear once; the ten largest clones hold approximately 2.5%. Sequencing input: PBMCs. These receptors originate from a man aged 45 to 65 in good health and CMV-seronegative. CDR3s include the opening cysteine and the closing phenylalanine or tryptophan. A D gene is named only where the DNA matches it firmly. Not every row has a clone size; where given, it reads once, few, many or a size class.

d_call clone_size j_call v_call cdr3_aa cdr3_nt
TRBD1 - TRBJ1-2 TRBV27 CASSFSGQAYGYTF TGTGCCAGCAGTTTCTCCGGACAGGCCTATGGCTACACCTTC
- - TRBJ2-2 TRBV6-5 CASNYNPPWSGELFF TGTGCCAGCAACTACAACCCCCCGTGGAGCGGGGAGCTGTTTTTT
- - TRBJ1-4 TRBV25-1 CASSESTGHLNEKLFF TGTGCCAGCAGTGAATCCACAGGGCACTTGAATGAAAAACTGTTTTTT
TRBD1 - TRBJ1-5 TRBV29-1 CSVVYGTGLNQPQHF TGCAGCGTTGTTTACGGGACAGGGTTAAATCAGCCCCAGCATTTT
TRBD1 - TRBJ2-7 TRBV2 CASSWDRVYEQYF TGTGCCAGCAGCTGGGACAGGGTATACGAGCAGTACTTC
- - TRBJ2-3 TRBV12-5 CASGLVAGVRSDTQYF TGTGCTAGTGGTTTGGTGGCAGGGGTTAGGTCAGATACGCAGTATTTT
- - TRBJ1-2 TRBV5-4 CASTAGSLNYGYTF TGTGCCAGCACCGCGGGCAGTCTTAACTATGGCTACACCTTC
TRBD2 - TRBJ2-3 TRBV4-1 CASSPSGSGGAGKDTQYF TGCGCCAGCAGCCCCTCAGGAAGCGGGGGGGCCGGAAAAGATACGCAGTATTTT
- few TRBJ2-2 TRBV9 CASSERGGYGELFF TGTGCCAGCAGCGAGAGAGGCGGATACGGGGAGCTGTTTTTT
- once TRBJ1-1 TRBV5-4 CASSNGLGVDTEAFF TGTGCCAGCAGCAATGGTCTCGGGGTGGACACTGAAGCTTTCTTT
- - TRBJ1-5 TRBV30 CAWSAGNEPQHF TGTGCCTGGAGCGCGGGGAACGAGCCCCAGCATTTT
- - TRBJ1-1 TRBV30 CAWRARRGGVTEAFF TGTGCCTGGAGGGCGAGACGGGGAGGAGTCACTGAAGCTTTCTTT
- - TRBJ2-7 TRBV6-1 CASIAGRSPYEQYF TGTGCCAGCATTGCGGGGAGGTCCCCCTACGAGCAGTACTTC
TRBD1 few TRBJ1-1 TRBV7-2 CASSISTGGIGSEAFF TGTGCCAGCAGCATTAGCACAGGGGGTATAGGCTCTGAAGCTTTCTTT
- - TRBJ2-7 TRBV28 CASTPPGRYEQYF TGTGCCAGCACCCCTCCGGGGAGATACGAGCAGTACTTC
- - TRBJ1-3 TRBV27 CASSFTGQLSGNTIYF TGTGCCAGCAGTTTCACGGGACAACTCTCTGGAAACACCATATATTTT
TRBD2 once TRBJ2-1 TRBV4-1 CASSQRGLAGGPFEQFF TGCGCCAGCAGCCAACGAGGACTAGCGGGAGGGCCGTTTGAGCAGTTCTTC
- - TRBJ1-5 TRBV5-6 CASTKQDQPQHF TGTGCCAGCACAAAACAGGACCAGCCCCAGCATTTT
- - TRBJ1-3 TRBV4-2 CASSQATGTGNTIYF TGTGCCAGCAGCCAAGCTACAGGGACTGGAAACACCATATATTTT
TRBD2 - TRBJ2-1 TRBV27 CASSILRGSPYSYNEQFF TGTGCCAGCAGTATATTGCGGGGGAGCCCCTACTCCTACAATGAGCAGTTCTTC
TRBD2 - TRBJ2-1 TRBV5-6 CASSGSGRVSGNTYNEQFF TGTGCCAGCAGCGGTAGCGGGAGGGTTTCGGGTAACACCTACAATGAGCAGTTCTTC
- - TRBJ1-1 TRBV6-1 CASIRTEAATEAFF TGTGCCAGCATAAGGACGGAGGCGGCCACTGAAGCTTTCTTT
- once TRBJ2-3 TRBV29-1 CSLGADKDTQYF TGCAGCTTAGGGGCTGATAAAGATACGCAGTATTTT
- - TRBJ2-7 TRBV5-1 CASSLGGTDPYEQYF TGCGCCAGCAGCCTTGGGGGGACTGACCCCTACGAGCAGTACTTC
- once TRBJ1-4 TRBV11-2 CASGQSRSNEKLFF TGTGCCAGCGGACAGAGCAGATCTAATGAAAAACTGTTTTTT
- - TRBJ2-7 TRBV15 CATSSRVSSYEQYF TGTGCCACCAGCAGCAGGGTCAGCTCCTACGAGCAGTACTTC
- - TRBJ2-5 TRBV28 CASSAHGKATETQYF TGTGCCAGCAGTGCCCACGGGAAAGCCACAGAGACCCAGTACTTC
- - TRBJ2-3 TRBV12-5 CASGLSATDTQYF TGTGCTAGTGGTTTGAGCGCCACAGATACGCAGTATTTT
- - TRBJ1-1 TRBV5-1 CASSGGGNTEAFF TGCGCCAGCAGCGGGGGCGGGAACACTGAAGCTTTCTTT
TRBD2 - TRBJ2-5 TRBV27 CVSGGAGETQYF TGTGTTAGCGGGGGGGCGGGGGAGACCCAGTACTTC
- - TRBJ1-2 TRBV7-8 CASSLSLTTVQGKGYTF TGTGCCAGCAGCTTATCACTTACTACCGTACAGGGAAAGGGCTACACCTTC
- - TRBJ2-7 TRBV30 CAWSALHEQYF TGTGCCTGGAGTGCCCTTCACGAGCAGTACTTC
TRBD1 - TRBJ2-7 TRBV6-1 CASRRTGATYEQYF TGTGCCAGCAGGAGGACAGGGGCCACCTACGAGCAGTACTTC
- - TRBJ1-5 TRBV6-1 CASSDSITGQPQHF TGTGCCAGCAGTGACAGTATCACGGGTCAGCCCCAGCATTTT
TRBD1 once TRBJ1-2 TRBV30 CAWTLDRGVYGYTF TGTGCCTGGACCCTGGACAGGGGGGTCTATGGCTACACCTTC
TRBD2 - TRBJ2-3 TRBV6-5 CASRLASTDTQYF TGTGCCAGCAGACTAGCGAGCACAGATACGCAGTATTTT
TRBD1 - TRBJ2-7 TRBV7-3 CASSKDRYSYEQYF TGTGCCAGCAGCAAGGACAGGTACTCCTACGAGCAGTACTTC
TRBD1 few TRBJ1-1 TRBV6-1 CASSVDRGMNTEAFF TGTGCCAGCAGTGTAGACAGGGGTATGAACACTGAAGCTTTCTTT
- - TRBJ2-5 TRBV2 CASLSYQETQYF TGTGCCAGCCTCAGTTACCAAGAGACCCAGTACTTC
TRBD1 - TRBJ1-1 TRBV6-5 CASSLGTGLLKAEAFF TGTGCCAGCAGTTTAGGGACAGGCCTTTTGAAGGCTGAAGCTTTCTTT
- - TRBJ1-4 TRBV4-1 CASSQRDAANEKLFF TGCGCCAGCAGCCAGCGGGACGCCGCTAATGAAAAACTGTTTTTT
TRBD1 - TRBJ1-1 TRBV28 CASSAPGQVINTEAFF TGTGCCAGCAGTGCCCCGGGACAGGTAATAAACACTGAAGCTTTCTTT
TRBD1 - TRBJ2-7 TRBV27 CASSPRQGRYEQYF TGTGCCAGCAGCCCTAGACAGGGGCGCTACGAGCAGTACTTC
- - TRBJ1-5 TRBV15 CATSRRGGIQPQHF TGTGCCACCAGCAGAAGGGGGGGGATTCAGCCCCAGCATTTT
- - TRBJ2-7 TRBV9 CASSVGQAHSYEQYF TGTGCCAGCAGCGTAGGGCAGGCCCACTCCTACGAGCAGTACTTC
- - TRBJ2-7 TRBV27 CASSGFILGGEQYF TGTGCCAGCAGCGGATTCATCCTAGGGGGCGAGCAGTACTTC
TRBD2 - TRBJ2-7 TRBV5-1 CASSLPAGGPQEQYF TGCGCCAGCAGCCTTCCAGCGGGGGGGCCTCAAGAGCAGTACTTC
TRBD2 - TRBJ2-3 TRBV4-2 CASSQKRGASTDTQYF TGTGCCAGCAGCCAAAAGCGGGGGGCTAGCACAGATACGCAGTATTTT
- - TRBJ2-7 TRBV30 CAWSVSGQGPYEQYF TGTGCCTGGAGTGTAAGTGGGCAGGGGCCATACGAGCAGTACTTC
TRBD2 - TRBJ2-7 TRBV15 CATSSGTSGRFSYEQYF TGTGCCACCAGCAGTGGGACTAGCGGGAGGTTCTCCTACGAGCAGTACTTC
- - TRBJ2-2 TRBV5-1 CASSSPVGGTSTGELFF TGCGCCAGCAGCTCCCCCGTAGGCGGGACGAGCACCGGGGAGCTGTTTTTT
- once TRBJ1-5 TRBV9 CASSVDGVTGQPQHF TGTGCCAGCAGCGTAGATGGGGTAACAGGCCAGCCCCAGCATTTT
- - TRBJ1-4 TRBV30 CAWSAGTINEKLFF TGTGCCTGGAGTGCAGGGACAATTAATGAAAAACTGTTTTTT